This is a list of T cell receptor beta chains from one sample in a study of shared clonotypes between healthy human individuals. The protocol was immunoSEQ multiplex PCR, while the TCRdb copy is restricted to in-frame clones and leaves out a portion. There are about 450,000 clones in the sample; around three quarters occur only once, and less than 15% lies in the top ten. Sample: PBMCs. These receptors came from a woman in her forties in good health. Some clones in this sample may be carry-over from other donors' samples. The CDR3 runs from the conserved cysteine through the conserved F or W. Fields, in order: J gene, clone size, V gene, D gene, CDR3 protein, CDR3 DNA. A D gene is named only where the DNA matches it firmly. Clone size appears in some rows only: once, few, many, or a class for an expanded clone.

J: TRBJ2-1
size: -
V: TRBV2
D: -
CDR3: CASSGLASHNEQFF
DNA: TGTGCCTCTTCGGGGCTAGCGAGTCACAATGAGCAGTTCTTC

J: TRBJ2-7
size: -
V: TRBV4-3
D: -
CDR3: CASSQELVSGDGYEQYF
DNA: TGCGCCAGCAGCCAAGAGTTGGTTAGCGGAGATGGCTACGAGCAGTACTTC

J: TRBJ2-3
size: once
V: TRBV5-4
D: -
CDR3: CASSLVGGTGSTDTQYF
DNA: TGTGCCAGCAGCTTGGTGGGTGGTACAGGTAGCACAGATACGCAGTATTTT

J: TRBJ2-1
size: -
V: TRBV25-1
D: -
CDR3: CASSRDYNEQFF
DNA: TGTGCCAGCAGCCGGGATTACAATGAGCAGTTCTTC

J: TRBJ2-1
size: -
V: TRBV7-2
D: -
CDR3: CASSLTGLSNEQFF
DNA: TGTGCCAGCAGCTTAACTGGACTCTCCAATGAGCAGTTCTTC

J: TRBJ2-2
size: -
V: TRBV30
D: -
CDR3: CAWRGTRNTGELFF
DNA: TGTGCCTGGAGGGGGACCCGCAACACCGGGGAGCTGTTTTTT

J: TRBJ1-1
size: -
V: TRBV19
D: TRBD1
CDR3: CASSTNRGTEAFF
DNA: TGTGCCAGTAGTACTAACAGGGGAACTGAAGCTTTCTTT

J: TRBJ2-1
size: -
V: TRBV23-1
D: -
CDR3: CASMKQQFF
DNA: TGCGCCAGCATGAAACAGCAGTTCTTC

J: TRBJ1-3
size: few
V: TRBV15
D: TRBD1
CDR3: CATSRERTGSGNTIYF
DNA: TGTGCCACCAGCAGAGAAAGGACAGGCTCTGGAAACACCATATATTTT

J: TRBJ1-1
size: -
V: TRBV29-1
D: TRBD1
CDR3: CSVDEGAGTEAFF
DNA: TGCAGCGTTGATGAGGGGGCGGGGACTGAAGCTTTCTTT

J: TRBJ2-7
size: -
V: TRBV10-3
D: TRBD2
CDR3: CAITPRLSGIGEQYF
DNA: TGTGCCATCACCCCCCGGCTCAGCGGGATTGGCGAGCAGTACTTC

J: TRBJ2-5
size: once
V: TRBV5-1
D: TRBD2
CDR3: CASSLDPGGPSETQYF
DNA: TGCGCCAGCAGCTTGGATCCGGGAGGGCCCTCGGAGACCCAGTACTTC

J: TRBJ2-1
size: -
V: TRBV18
D: -
CDR3: CASSPRGSWGTYNEQFF
DNA: TGTGCCAGCTCACCACGGGGTAGCTGGGGCACCTACAATGAGCAGTTCTTC

J: TRBJ1-1
size: -
V: TRBV1
D: -
CDR3: CTSSQEGVTTEAFF
DNA: TGCACCAGCAGCCAAGAGGGGGTCACGACTGAAGCTTTCTTT

J: TRBJ2-3
size: many
V: TRBV6-1
D: TRBD1
CDR3: CASTGGTGTDTQYF
DNA: TGTGCCAGCACAGGGGGCACTGGCACAGATACGCAGTATTTT

J: TRBJ2-3
size: -
V: TRBV6-1
D: -
CDR3: CASMQDTQYF
DNA: TGTGCCAGCATGCAAGATACGCAGTATTTT

J: TRBJ1-6
size: -
V: TRBV30
D: -
CDR3: CAWSGINSPLHF
DNA: TGTGCCTGGAGTGGTATTAATTCACCCCTCCACTTT

J: TRBJ1-1
size: -
V: TRBV7-2
D: TRBD1
CDR3: CASSFGRGTEAFF
DNA: TGTGCCAGCAGCTTTGGCAGGGGGACTGAAGCTTTCTTT

J: TRBJ1-2
size: -
V: TRBV7-2
D: TRBD1
CDR3: CASSLVRGQDGYTF
DNA: TGTGCCAGCAGCTTAGTTAGGGGGCAGGATGGCTACACCTTC

J: TRBJ2-7
size: -
V: TRBV5-4
D: -
CDR3: CASSLGGQGRNEQYF
DNA: TGTGCCAGCAGCTTGGGGGGTCAGGGTCGGAACGAGCAGTACTTC

J: TRBJ2-1
size: many
V: TRBV30
D: TRBD2
CDR3: CAWSWMIAGYNEQFF
DNA: TGTGCCTGGAGTTGGATGATAGCGGGGTACAATGAGCAGTTCTTC

J: TRBJ2-7
size: once
V: TRBV2
D: -
CDR3: CASTENYEQYF
DNA: TGTGCCAGCACCGAGAATTACGAGCAGTACTTC

J: TRBJ2-7
size: once
V: TRBV2
D: TRBD2
CDR3: CASSRTSGSYEQYF
DNA: TGTGCCAGCAGTCGGACTAGCGGGAGCTACGAGCAGTACTTC

J: TRBJ1-3
size: -
V: TRBV18
D: -
CDR3: CASSPLKSGTYSGNTIYF
DNA: TGTGCCAGCTCACCATTGAAATCAGGGACTTACTCTGGAAACACCATATATTTT

J: TRBJ2-7
size: -
V: TRBV5-1
D: -
CDR3: CASSLAGDFEQYF
DNA: TGCGCCAGCAGCTTGGCCGGCGATTTCGAGCAGTACTTC

J: TRBJ1-2
size: -
V: TRBV6-1
D: -
CDR3: CASSEGTVDGYTF
DNA: TGTGCCAGCAGTGAAGGGACAGTTGATGGCTACACCTTC

J: TRBJ1-5
size: -
V: TRBV19
D: -
CDR3: CASSIRPDSNQPQHF
DNA: TGTGCCAGTAGTATAAGGCCGGATAGCAATCAGCCCCAGCATTTT

J: TRBJ2-3
size: -
V: TRBV7-2
D: -
CDR3: CASSLEVTPPGTQYF
DNA: TGTGCCAGCAGCTTAGAAGTGACCCCGCCCGGTACGCAGTATTTT

J: TRBJ1-1
size: few
V: TRBV14
D: -
CDR3: CASSLGQFENEAFF
DNA: TGTGCCAGCAGCCTGGGGCAGTTTGAAAATGAAGCTTTCTTT

J: TRBJ2-5
size: -
V: TRBV30
D: -
CDR3: CARSGVLGSLETQYF
DNA: TGTGCCCGGAGTGGGGTCTTAGGGAGTCTAGAGACCCAGTACTTC

J: TRBJ1-3
size: -
V: TRBV11-2
D: -
CDR3: CASSLGLVGNTIYF
DNA: TGTGCCAGCAGCTTAGGACTGGTTGGAAACACCATATATTTT

J: TRBJ2-5
size: -
V: TRBV18
D: -
CDR3: CASSPLGGGQETQYF
DNA: TGTGCCAGCTCACCGCTAGGCGGCGGCCAAGAGACCCAGTACTTC

J: TRBJ2-5
size: -
V: TRBV5-1
D: -
CDR3: CASSYSGPQGETQYF
DNA: TGCGCCAGCAGCTATAGCGGACCGCAGGGGGAGACCCAGTACTTC

J: TRBJ2-3
size: -
V: TRBV6-1
D: TRBD1
CDR3: CASSEGRGWGTQYF
DNA: TGTGCCAGCAGTGAAGGCAGGGGGTGGGGTACGCAGTATTTT

J: TRBJ2-6
size: -
V: TRBV5-1
D: -
CDR3: CASSLDYSGANVLTF
DNA: TGCGCCAGCAGCTTGGACTACTCTGGGGCCAACGTCCTGACTTTC

J: TRBJ2-5
size: -
V: TRBV7-9
D: TRBD2
CDR3: CASSGLAGVQETQYF
DNA: TGTGCCAGTTCGGGGCTAGCGGGGGTCCAAGAGACCCAGTACTTC

J: TRBJ1-1
size: -
V: TRBV5-1
D: -
CDR3: CASSLGQPNTEAFF
DNA: TGCGCCAGCAGCTTGGGACAGCCGAACACTGAAGCTTTCTTT

J: TRBJ2-6
size: -
V: TRBV5-1
D: -
CDR3: CASSQTPGPGANVLTF
DNA: TGCGCCAGCAGCCAGACACCGGGTCCTGGGGCCAACGTCCTGACTTTC

J: TRBJ2-7
size: -
V: TRBV27
D: TRBD2
CDR3: CASSPGLAGGIYEQYF
DNA: TGTGCCAGCAGTCCGGGACTAGCGGGAGGAATATACGAGCAGTACTTC

J: TRBJ2-7
size: -
V: TRBV29-1
D: -
CDR3: CSAGSVSSYEQYF
DNA: TGCAGCGCCGGCTCTGTTAGCTCCTACGAGCAGTACTTC

J: TRBJ1-6
size: -
V: TRBV25-1
D: TRBD1
CDR3: CASSEGTGGWNSPLHF
DNA: TGTGCCAGCAGTGAAGGGACAGGGGGCTGGAATTCACCCCTCCACTTT

J: TRBJ1-2
size: -
V: TRBV7-8
D: TRBD1
CDR3: CASSLAGTGGVYGYTF
DNA: TGTGCCAGCAGCTTAGCGGGGACAGGGGGCGTCTATGGCTACACCTTC

J: TRBJ2-5
size: -
V: TRBV4-3
D: TRBD1
CDR3: CASSQALTGWQTQYF
DNA: TGCGCCAGCAGCCAAGCCCTGACAGGGTGGCAGACCCAGTACTTC

J: TRBJ2-2
size: -
V: TRBV5-1
D: -
CDR3: CASSLVWGTGELFF
DNA: TGCGCCAGCAGCTTGGTGTGGGGCACCGGGGAGCTGTTTTTT

J: TRBJ1-1
size: -
V: TRBV7-3
D: -
CDR3: CASSSSAGTDEAFF
DNA: TGTGCCAGCAGCTCCTCCGCCGGGACGGATGAAGCTTTCTTT

J: TRBJ2-7
size: -
V: TRBV19
D: TRBD2
CDR3: CASSPRRGLARSYEQYF
DNA: TGTGCCAGTAGTCCCCGGCGGGGACTAGCGCGCTCCTACGAGCAGTACTTC

J: TRBJ1-4
size: -
V: TRBV28
D: -
CDR3: CASSLPPPNNEKLFF
DNA: TGTGCCAGCAGTTTACCCCCCCCAAATAATGAAAAACTGTTTTTT

J: TRBJ2-2
size: -
V: TRBV11-2
D: -
CDR3: CASSLLASQTGELFF
DNA: TGTGCCAGCAGCTTACTGGCTAGCCAGACCGGGGAGCTGTTTTTT

J: TRBJ2-7
size: -
V: TRBV10-2
D: TRBD2
CDR3: CASSVEGGPGYEQYF
DNA: TGCGCCAGCAGTGTAGAGGGAGGGCCAGGTTACGAGCAGTACTTC

J: TRBJ2-6
size: -
V: TRBV10-3
D: -
CDR3: CAISEPTGFSGANVLTF
DNA: TGTGCCATCAGTGAGCCGACAGGTTTCTCTGGGGCCAACGTCCTGACTTTC

J: TRBJ1-2
size: -
V: TRBV7-3
D: -
CDR3: CASSLRGEGGGYTF
DNA: TGTGCCAGCAGCTTAAGGGGAGAGGGAGGTGGCTACACCTTC